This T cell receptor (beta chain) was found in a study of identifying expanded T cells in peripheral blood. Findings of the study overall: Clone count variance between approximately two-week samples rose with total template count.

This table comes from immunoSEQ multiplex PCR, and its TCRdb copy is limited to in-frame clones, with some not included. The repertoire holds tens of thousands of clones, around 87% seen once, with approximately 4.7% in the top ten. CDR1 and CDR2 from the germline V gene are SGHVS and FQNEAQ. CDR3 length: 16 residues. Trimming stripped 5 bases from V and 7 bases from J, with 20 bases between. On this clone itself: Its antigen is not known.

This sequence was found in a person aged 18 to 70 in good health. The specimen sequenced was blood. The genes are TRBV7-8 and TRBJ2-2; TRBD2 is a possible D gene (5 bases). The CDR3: CASSPYVRERSGELFF. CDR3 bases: TGTGCCAGCAGCCCCTATGTTAGGGAGCGAAGCGGGGAGCTGTTTTTT.